These 21 T cell receptor beta chains were all obtained from the same sample, sequenced in a study of CD8+ T cells in alopecia areata. It was cDNA, reverse transcribed from extracted RNA, that served as the sequencing template. The table came from immunoSEQ multiplex PCR; TCRdb's copy has only in-frame clones and leaves some out. The sample consists of roughly 220,000 clones, under 70% of them appearing once. Treatment defined: oral pan-JAK inhibitor, 5-10 mg twice daily. The sequencing used CD4+ T cells sorted from blood, collected at approximately week 42, from a patient treated with tofacitinib. These receptors were taken from a human donor with alopecia areata.

This clone was seen at least ten times. Different DNA sequences within this sample yield the same CDR3. The chain couples TRBV7-2 to TRBJ2-2; D is uncertain. The V and J ends lost 0 bases and 6 bases respectively, with 5 bases between them. The germline V gene has CDR1 SGHTA and CDR2 FQGNSA. The CDR3 covers 13 residues. The CDR3 nucleotides read TGTGCCAGCAGCTTAGCGATGGCCGGGGAGCTGTTTTTT. It specifies CASSLAMAGELFF.

The sample holds one count of this clone. The chain is built from TRBV7-2 and TRBJ2-7, with a weak D call TRBD1 (6 bases). The CDR3 is 14 amino acids. Trimming pared 4 bases from V and 5 bases from J, leaving 15 bases between. CDR1 and CDR2 (germline): SGHTA, FQGNSA. The CDR3 DNA is TGTGCCAGCAGCTCATACGGACAGTTCCACGAGCAGTACTTC. This codes for CASSSYGQFHEQYF.

The chain is built from TRBV30 and TRBJ1-5, with a possible D match to TRBD1 (5 bases). From germline, CDR1 is GTSNPN and CDR2 SVGIG (reference sequence). The germline V and J ends were trimmed by 3 bases and 6 bases, with 12 bases remaining between them. This CDR3 spans 13 amino acids. The CDR3 bases are TGTGCCTGGAGCCCGGGACTGAGTCAGCCCCAGCATTTT. It specifies CAWSPGLSQPQHF.

This clone came up once. The rearrangement uses TRBV5-4 and TRBJ2-3, with 8 bases fitting TRBD2. V lost 2 bases, J lost 6 bases, and 8 bases stayed unmatched. Per germline, CDR1 SGHNT and CDR2 YYREEE (reference sequence). The CDR3 covers 15 residues. The CDR3 sequence is CASSFGLALSDTQYF. The CDR3 bases are TGTGCCAGCAGCTTCGGACTAGCATTATCGGATACGCAGTATTTT.

The gene calls are TRBV5-1 and TRBJ2-5; the D is unclear. In germline, CDR1 is SGHRS, CDR2 YFSETQ. The V end was cut by 1 base, the J end by 1 base, with 11 bases between. This CDR3 comprises 15 residues. The CDR3 here is CASSLTPGSQETQYF. The CDR3 region has the DNA TGCGCCAGCAGCTTGACCCCGGGCAGCCAAGAGACCCAGTACTTC.

This chain joins TRBV6-1 and TRBJ1-2; 8 positions agree with TRBD1. The CDR3 totals 15 residues. The V gene's germline CDR1 is MNHNS and CDR2 SASEGT. With V trimmed by 2 bases and J by 4 bases, 6 bases remained unmatched. CDR3 in amino acids: CASSERAGGPYGYTF. In DNA form, the CDR3 reads TGTGCCAGCAGTGAACGCGCAGGGGGCCCCTATGGCTACACCTTC.

This clone has more than one count but fewer than ten. V usage is TRBV5-1 and J usage is TRBJ1-1; TRBD1 agrees at 7 bases. Trimming at V came to 4 bases and at J to 0 bases, leaving 9 bases not matched to a gene. Germline values: CDR1 SGHRS, CDR2 YFSETQ. The CDR3 is 16 residues long. The CDR3 nucleotides read TGCGCCAGCAGCAGAAGTACAGGGGCCGTGAACACTGAAGCTTTCTTT. It translates to CASSRSTGAVNTEAFF. Filled out from reference TRBV5-1 and TRBJ1-1, the complete variable domain reads KAGVTQTPRYLIKTRGQQVTLSCSPISGHRSVSWYQQTPGQGLQFLFEYFSETQRNKGNFPGRFSGRQFSNSRSEMNVSTLELGDSALYLCASSRSTGAVNTEAFFGQGTRLTVV.

The genes are TRBV6-4 and TRBJ1-2, with a tentative D call TRBD1 (5 bases). Germline assignment: CDR1 MRHNA and CDR2 SNTAGT. The V end lost 6 bases, the J end lost 5 bases, and 10 bases lay between the germline ends. The CDR3 has 12 amino acids. This chain's CDR3 is CASSRDGYGYTF. Written as DNA, the CDR3 is TGTGCCAGCAGCCGGGACGGTTATGGCTACACCTTC.

The gene calls are TRBV29-1 and TRBJ1-1; D is possibly TRBD1 (5 bases). The length of the CDR3 is 16 residues. Germline lookup yields CDR1 SQVTM and CDR2 ANQGSEA. V dropped 5 bases and J dropped 8 bases, with 27 bases sitting between them. CDR3 DNA: TGCAGCGTTCAAACCCTCTCCCTAGCTCCAGGGAGCGAAGCTTTCTTT. This codes for CSVQTLSLAPGSEAFF.

This rearrangement joins TRBV29-1 to TRBJ1-1, with 7 bases that match TRBD1. CDR3 size: 14 residues. The germline CDR1 and CDR2 sequences are SQVTM and ANQGSEA. With 7 bases clipped from V and 2 bases from J, the junction kept 10 bases outside the gene matches. This CDR3 is CSASPGTENTEAFF. The CDR3 coding sequence is TGCAGCGCATCCCCCGGGACAGAAAACACTGAAGCTTTCTTT.

The CDR3 loop reads CASGLGQSGANVLTF. The CDR3 coding sequence is TGTGCTAGTGGTTTAGGACAGTCCGGGGCCAACGTCCTGACTTTC. This chain connects TRBV12-5 to TRBJ2-6; D is perhaps TRBD1 (6 bases). Germline lookup yields CDR1 LGHNT and CDR2 FRNRAP. V lost 3 bases and J 4 bases, leaving 10 bases between the germline ends. This CDR3 is built from 15 residues.

The chain has TRBV11-2 and TRBJ2-6; the D is unclear. Germline V CDR1 and CDR2: SGHAT, FQNNGV. V was pared by 2 bases and J by 2 bases, with 10 bases between. This CDR3 contains 16 residues. CDR3 sequence reads: CASSLYASAGANVLTF. The CDR3 DNA reads as TGTGCCAGCAGCTTATACGCGTCGGCTGGGGCCAACGTCCTGACTTTC.

V and J are TRBV5-1 and TRBJ2-3; no clear D. CDR1 and CDR2 from the germline V gene are SGHRS and YFSETQ. The CDR3 sequence is 14 residues long. With 0 bases removed from V and 0 bases from J, the gap between germline ends came to 5 bases. The DNA for the CDR3 is TGCGCCAGCAGCTTGGGGGCTAGCACAGATACGCAGTATTTT. Its translation is CASSLGASTDTQYF. The full variable domain, its missing parts supplied by reference TRBV5-1 and TRBJ2-3, is KAGVTQTPRYLIKTRGQQVTLSCSPISGHRSVSWYQQTPGQGLQFLFEYFSETQRNKGNFPGRFSGRQFSNSRSEMNVSTLELGDSALYLCASSLGASTDTQYFGPGTRLTVL.

The chain combines TRBV5-6 with TRBJ2-3; 10 bases match TRBD2. CDR1 is SGHDT, CDR2 YYEEEE, per germline. Trimming cost V 2 bases and J 2 bases; bases outside gene matches: 2. This CDR3 region has 15 residues. This CDR3 reads CASSLGLADTDTQYF. The CDR3 DNA follows: TGTGCCAGCAGCTTAGGACTAGCGGACACAGATACGCAGTATTTT.

This chain connects TRBV12-5 to TRBJ1-5; 8 nucleotides agree with TRBD1. The junction had 6 bases not matched to a gene; V was cut back by 4 bases and J by 1 base. This CDR3 spans 16 amino acids. Germline V gives CDR1 LGHNT, CDR2 FRNRAP. For the CDR3, the DNA is TGTGCTAGTGGTTGGTGGACAGGGCTCAGCAATCAGCCCCAGCATTTT. This encodes CASGWWTGLSNQPQHF. Based on the CDR3 plus reference TRBV12-5 and TRBJ1-5, the full variable domain is DARVTQTPRHKVTEMGQEVTMRCQPILGHNTVFWYRQTMMQGLELLAYFRNRAPLDDSGMPKDRFSAEMPDATLATLKIQPSEPRDSAVYFCASGWWTGLSNQPQHFGDGTRLSIL.

The J gene is TRBJ1-4, the V gene TRBV7-6, with D possibly being TRBD1 (6 bases). CDR3 length: 13 amino acids. The germline CDR1 and CDR2 sequences are SGHVS and FNYEAQ. V was clipped by 5 bases and J by 7 bases, with 11 bases between them. The CDR3 DNA sequence: TGTGCCAGCAGCAGCGTAGGGGGTGAAAAACTGTTTTTT. Translating it yields CASSSVGGEKLFF.

This clone was seen only once. This chain uses TRBV29-1 with TRBJ1-1; unclear D gene. The CDR3 is 13 residues long. Looked up from germline, CDR1 is SQVTM and CDR2 is ANQGSEA. V was clipped by 3 bases and J by 4 bases, with 12 bases between them. CDR3 protein: CSVDSLAPTEAFF. The DNA of the CDR3 is TGCAGCGTTGATAGTCTGGCTCCCACTGAAGCTTTCTTT.

This chain links TRBV19 with TRBJ2-5; D is undetermined. V shed 6 bases and J shed 4 bases, with 15 bases lying between them. This CDR3 has 14 amino acids. Germline lookup yields CDR1 LNHDA and CDR2 SQIVND (reference sequence). The CDR3 here is CASSPAGLRETQYF. The CDR3, as DNA: TGTGCCAGTAGCCCCGCTGGTCTGCGAGAGACCCAGTACTTC.

This chain connects TRBV5-4 to TRBJ1-4; D perhaps matches TRBD1 (5 bases). Looked up from germline, CDR1 is SGHNT and CDR2 is YYREEE (reference sequence). CDR3 length: 14 amino acids. The germline V and J ends were trimmed by 4 bases and 7 bases, with 14 bases remaining between them. The CDR3 DNA is TGTGCCAGCAGCCCAACGGGGGGGACTGAAAAACTGTTTTTT. Its protein product is CASSPTGGTEKLFF. The full variable domain, in which reference TRBV5-4 and TRBJ1-4 provide the parts outside the CDR3, is ETGVTQSPTHLIKTRGQQVTLRCSSQSGHNTVSWYQQALGQGPQFIFQYYREEENGRGNFPPRFSGLQFPNYSSELNVNALELDDSALYLCASSPTGGTEKLFFGSGTQLSVL.

The V and J genes are TRBV4-3 and TRBJ1-2; D is undetermined. The ends were cut back, 0 bases at V and 6 bases at J, with 8 bases in the middle. From germline, CDR1 is LGHNA and CDR2 YSLEER. The CDR3 loop spans 13 amino acids. CDR3 nucleotide sequence: TGCGCCAGCAGCCAAGAGGCGGGCGATGGCTACACCTTC. Its translation is CASSQEAGDGYTF.

This chain joins TRBV7-6 and TRBJ2-6, with D perhaps TRBD1 (5 bases). The CDR3 loop spans 17 amino acids. Germline loops: CDR1 SGHVS, CDR2 FNYEAQ. Deletions cut 5 bases from V and 0 bases from J, with 14 bases between. CDR3 sequence: CASSLQPTGSGANVLTF. In DNA form, the CDR3 reads TGTGCCAGCAGCCTACAACCTACAGGCTCTGGGGCCAACGTCCTGACTTTC.